This record covers a single T cell receptor (beta chain). Its antigen is unidentified. The PCR made use of 60 Vbeta and 13 Jbeta primers. Method: immunoSEQ multiplex PCR; TCRdb's copy keeps in-frame clones and lacks some. The sample has 100,000 or so clones, 76% seen once; the top ten hold more than 8%. These data belong to a study of cytomegalovirus exposure and HLA in healthy donors. Findings of the study overall: Segments of the TCR beta V type were, in most cases, productive about 90% or about 30% of the time in an earlier analysis. TCR beta V- and J-gene trimming, according to a later analysis, was linked to a missense DCLRE1C variant.

The CDR3 is made up of 13 amino acids. Per germline, CDR1 ENHRY and CDR2 SYGVKD. The V end lost 2 bases, the J end lost 3 bases, and 7 bases lay between the germline ends. The TCR comes from a middle-aged man in good health and CMV-seropositive. Sequences were obtained from PBMCs. This sequence joins TRBV10-3 and TRBJ1-2; no firm D call. DNA for the CDR3: TGTGCCATCAGTGAGAGGGAGGACTATGGCTACACCTTC. As protein: CAISEREDYGYTF.